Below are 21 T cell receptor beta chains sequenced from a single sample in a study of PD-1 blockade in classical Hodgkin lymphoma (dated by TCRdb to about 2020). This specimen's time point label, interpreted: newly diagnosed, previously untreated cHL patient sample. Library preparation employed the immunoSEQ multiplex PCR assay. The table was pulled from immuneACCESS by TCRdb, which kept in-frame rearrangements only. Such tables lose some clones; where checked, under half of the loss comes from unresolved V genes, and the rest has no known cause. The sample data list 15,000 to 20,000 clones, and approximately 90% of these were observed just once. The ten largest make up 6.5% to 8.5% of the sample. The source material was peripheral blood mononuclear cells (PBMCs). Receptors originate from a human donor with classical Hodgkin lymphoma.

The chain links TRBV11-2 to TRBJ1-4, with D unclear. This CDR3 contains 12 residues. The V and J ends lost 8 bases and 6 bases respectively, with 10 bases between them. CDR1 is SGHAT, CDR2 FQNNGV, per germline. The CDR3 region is CASGSRDEKLFF. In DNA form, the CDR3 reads TGTGCCAGCGGGTCGCGAGATGAAAAACTGTTTTTT.

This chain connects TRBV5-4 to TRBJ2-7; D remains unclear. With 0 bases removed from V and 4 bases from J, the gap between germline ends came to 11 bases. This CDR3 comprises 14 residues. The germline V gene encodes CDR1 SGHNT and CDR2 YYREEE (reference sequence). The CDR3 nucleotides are TGTGCCAGCAGCTTGGGCGTGACACCATACGAGCAGTACTTC. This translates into CASSLGVTPYEQYF. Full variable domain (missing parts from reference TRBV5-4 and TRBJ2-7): ETGVTQSPTHLIKTRGQQVTLRCSSQSGHNTVSWYQQALGQGPQFIFQYYREEENGRGNFPPRFSGLQFPNYSSELNVNALELDDSALYLCASSLGVTPYEQYFGPGTRLTVT.

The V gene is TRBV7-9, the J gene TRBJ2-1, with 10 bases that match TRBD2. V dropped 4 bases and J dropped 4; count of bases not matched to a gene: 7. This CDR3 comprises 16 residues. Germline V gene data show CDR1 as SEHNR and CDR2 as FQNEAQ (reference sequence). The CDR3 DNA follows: TGTGCCAGCAGCTCGGTGGGAGCGGGAGGGTACAATGAGCAGTTCTTC. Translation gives CASSSVGAGGYNEQFF.

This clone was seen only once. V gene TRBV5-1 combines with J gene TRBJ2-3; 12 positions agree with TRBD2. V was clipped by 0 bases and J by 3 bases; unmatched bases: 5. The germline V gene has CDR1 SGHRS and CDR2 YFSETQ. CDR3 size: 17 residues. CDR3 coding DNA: TGCGCCAGCAGCTTGGCCTCACTAGCGGGAGGTACAGATACGCAGTATTTT. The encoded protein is CASSLASLAGGTDTQYF. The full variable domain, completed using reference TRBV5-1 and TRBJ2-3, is KAGVTQTPRYLIKTRGQQVTLSCSPISGHRSVSWYQQTPGQGLQFLFEYFSETQRNKGNFPGRFSGRQFSNSRSEMNVSTLELGDSALYLCASSLASLAGGTDTQYFGPGTRLTVL.

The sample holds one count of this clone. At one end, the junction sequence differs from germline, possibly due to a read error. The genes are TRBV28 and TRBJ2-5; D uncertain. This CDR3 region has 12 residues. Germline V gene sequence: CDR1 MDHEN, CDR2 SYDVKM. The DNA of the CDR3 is TGTGCCAGCAGGACCCCCCAAGGGACCCAGTACTTC. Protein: CASRTPQGTQYF.

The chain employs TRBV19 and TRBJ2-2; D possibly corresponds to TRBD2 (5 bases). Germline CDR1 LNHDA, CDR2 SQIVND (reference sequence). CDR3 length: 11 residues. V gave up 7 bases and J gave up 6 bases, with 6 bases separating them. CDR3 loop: CASMRAGELFF. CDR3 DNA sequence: TGTGCCAGTATGAGGGCCGGGGAGCTGTTTTTT.

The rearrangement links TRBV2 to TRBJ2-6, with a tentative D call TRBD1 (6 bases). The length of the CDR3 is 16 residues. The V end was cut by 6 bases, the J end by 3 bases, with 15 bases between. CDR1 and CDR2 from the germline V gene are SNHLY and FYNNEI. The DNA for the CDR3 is TGTGCCAGCAGAGCTTCAGGGGTAGGTGGGGCCAACGTCCTGACTTTC. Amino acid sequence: CASRASGVGGANVLTF. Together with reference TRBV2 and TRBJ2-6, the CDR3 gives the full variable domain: EPEVTQTPSHQVTQMGQEVILRCVPISNHLYFYWYRQILGQKVEFLVSFYNNEISEKSEIFDDQFSVERPDGSNFTLKIRSTKLEDSAMYFCASRASGVGGANVLTFGAGSRLTVL.

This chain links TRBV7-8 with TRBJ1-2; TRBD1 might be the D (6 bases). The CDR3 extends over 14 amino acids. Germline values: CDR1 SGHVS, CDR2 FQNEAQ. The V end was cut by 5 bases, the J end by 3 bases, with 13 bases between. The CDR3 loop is CASSPGTSDYGYTF. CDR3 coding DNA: TGTGCCAGCAGCCCTGGGACATCGGACTATGGCTACACCTTC.

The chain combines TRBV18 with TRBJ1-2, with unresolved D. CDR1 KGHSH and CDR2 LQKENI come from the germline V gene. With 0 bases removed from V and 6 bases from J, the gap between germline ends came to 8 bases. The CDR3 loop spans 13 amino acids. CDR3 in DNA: TGTGCCAGCTCACCACCGAGCAGAGATGGCTACACCTTC. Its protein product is CASSPPSRDGYTF.

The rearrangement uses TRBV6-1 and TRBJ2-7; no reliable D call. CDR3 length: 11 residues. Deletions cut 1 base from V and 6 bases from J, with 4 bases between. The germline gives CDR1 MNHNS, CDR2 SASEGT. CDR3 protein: CASSEVGEQYF. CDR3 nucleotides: TGTGCCAGCAGTGAAGTTGGCGAGCAGTACTTC.

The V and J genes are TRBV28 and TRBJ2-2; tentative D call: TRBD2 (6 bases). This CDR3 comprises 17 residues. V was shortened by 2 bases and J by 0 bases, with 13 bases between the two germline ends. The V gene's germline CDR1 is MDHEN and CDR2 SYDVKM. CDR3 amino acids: CASSLLGLGPNTGELFF. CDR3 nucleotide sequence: TGTGCCAGCAGTTTACTGGGACTTGGTCCGAACACCGGGGAGCTGTTTTTT.

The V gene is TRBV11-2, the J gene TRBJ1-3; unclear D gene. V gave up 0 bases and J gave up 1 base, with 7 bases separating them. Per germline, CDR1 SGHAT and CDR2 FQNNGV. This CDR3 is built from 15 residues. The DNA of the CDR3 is TGTGCCAGCAGCTTAGATCTTGGGTCTGGAAACACCATATATTTT. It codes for CASSLDLGSGNTIYF.

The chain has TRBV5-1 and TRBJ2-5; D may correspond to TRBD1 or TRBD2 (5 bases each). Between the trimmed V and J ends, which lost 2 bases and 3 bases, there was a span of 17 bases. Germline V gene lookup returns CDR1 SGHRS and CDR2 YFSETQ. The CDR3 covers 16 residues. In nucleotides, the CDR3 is TGCGCCAGCAGCTTTATCCGGGACCAGGGAGAAGAGACCCAGTACTTC. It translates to CASSFIRDQGEETQYF.

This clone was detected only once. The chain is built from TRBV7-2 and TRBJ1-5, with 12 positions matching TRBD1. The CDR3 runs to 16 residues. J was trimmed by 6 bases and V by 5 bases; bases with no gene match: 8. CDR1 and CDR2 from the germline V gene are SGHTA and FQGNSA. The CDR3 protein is CASSPRDRGLGQPQHF. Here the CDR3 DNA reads TGTGCCAGCAGCCCAAGGGACAGGGGGCTCGGTCAGCCCCAGCATTTT.

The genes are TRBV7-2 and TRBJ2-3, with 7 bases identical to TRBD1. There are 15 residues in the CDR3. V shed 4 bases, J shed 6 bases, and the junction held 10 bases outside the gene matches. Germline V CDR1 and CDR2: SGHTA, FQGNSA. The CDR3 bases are TGTGCCAGCAGCTCACCCCTGACAGGGCACGATACGCAGTATTTT. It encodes CASSSPLTGHDTQYF.

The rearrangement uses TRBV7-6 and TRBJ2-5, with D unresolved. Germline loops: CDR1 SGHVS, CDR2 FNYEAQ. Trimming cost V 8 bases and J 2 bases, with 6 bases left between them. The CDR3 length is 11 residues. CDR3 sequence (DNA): TGTGCCAGCGGGTCTCAAGAGACCCAGTACTTC. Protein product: CASGSQETQYF.

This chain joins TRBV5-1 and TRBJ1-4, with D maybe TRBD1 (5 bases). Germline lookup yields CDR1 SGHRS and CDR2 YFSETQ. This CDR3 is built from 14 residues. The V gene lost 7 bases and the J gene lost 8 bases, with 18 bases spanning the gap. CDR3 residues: CASHGDGGGEKLFF. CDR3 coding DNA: TGCGCCAGCCATGGGGACGGTGGAGGCGAAAAACTGTTTTTT.

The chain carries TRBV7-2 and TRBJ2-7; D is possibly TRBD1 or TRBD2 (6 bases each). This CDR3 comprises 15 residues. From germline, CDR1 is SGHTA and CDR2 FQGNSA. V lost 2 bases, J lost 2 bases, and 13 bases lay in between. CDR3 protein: CASSLRGVGPYEQYF. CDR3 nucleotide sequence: TGTGCCAGCAGCTTAAGGGGGGTGGGGCCCTACGAGCAGTACTTC. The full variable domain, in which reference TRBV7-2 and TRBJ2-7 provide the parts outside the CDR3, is GAGVSQSPSNKVTEKGKDVELRCDPISGHTALYWYRQSLGQGLEFLIYFQGNSAPDKSGLPSDRFSAERTGGSVSTLTIQRTQQEDSAVYLCASSLRGVGPYEQYFGPGTRLTVT.

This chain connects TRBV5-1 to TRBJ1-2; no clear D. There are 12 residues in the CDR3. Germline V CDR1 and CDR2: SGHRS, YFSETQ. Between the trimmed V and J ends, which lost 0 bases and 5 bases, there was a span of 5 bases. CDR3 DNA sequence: TGCGCCAGCAGCTTGGACACTTATGGCTACACCTTC. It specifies CASSLDTYGYTF.

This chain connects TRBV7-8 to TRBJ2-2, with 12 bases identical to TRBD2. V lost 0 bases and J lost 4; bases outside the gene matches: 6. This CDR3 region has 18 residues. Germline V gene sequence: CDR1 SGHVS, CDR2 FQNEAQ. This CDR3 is CASSLARTSGRSTGELFF. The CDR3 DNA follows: TGTGCCAGCAGCTTAGCGCGAACTAGCGGGAGGAGCACCGGGGAGCTGTTTTTT.

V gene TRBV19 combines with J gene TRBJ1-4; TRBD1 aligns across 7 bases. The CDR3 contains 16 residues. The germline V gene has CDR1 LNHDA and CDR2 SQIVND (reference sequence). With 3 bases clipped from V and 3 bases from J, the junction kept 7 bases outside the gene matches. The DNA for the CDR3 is TGTGCCAGTAGTATTCCCCGGGACAGACCTAATGAAAAACTGTTTTTT. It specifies CASSIPRDRPNEKLFF.